This T cell receptor beta chain originates from a study of regulatory T cells in long-lasting Graves disease. Trimming took 2 bases from V and 5 from J, leaving 9 bases between them. CDR3 size: 13 residues. Per germline, CDR1 SNHLY and CDR2 FYNNEI. Assembly of TCR beta libraries relied on iRepertoire HTBI primers together with Arm-PCR of CDR3 regions. One entry per CDR3 protein results from TCRdb running MiXCR on the multiplex PCR reads. Found here are over 350,000 distinct CDR3 sequences, less than 25% of them singletons; the top ten hold around 21%. Time point described: persistent/refractory GD, antithyroid drugs over 5 years with positive TRAb. TCR sequences were obtained from RNA taken from PBMCs. Patients came through an endocrinology department, and that department was in Xi'an, China. A roughly 10-milliliter sample of peripheral blood was drawn into EDTA tubes. Study-wide results and limits: Segments TRBV28, TRBJ1-2 and TRBJ2-5 showed preferential usage in persistent disease.

This clonotype was picked up many times. Its specificity is unknown. The TCR comes from a female donor with Graves disease. This specimen was peripheral blood mononuclear cells (PBMCs), taken when the disease was refractory, from a patient treated with antithyroid drugs. This chain joins TRBV2 and TRBJ1-2, with D possibly matching TRBD1 (5 bases). This CDR3 is CASSERTYYGYTF. For the CDR3, the DNA is TGTGCCAGCAGTGAACGGACATATTATGGCTACACCTTC. The full variable domain, with the rest looked up from reference TRBV2 and TRBJ1-2, is EPEVTQTPSHQVTQMGQEVILRCVPISNHLYFYWYRQILGQKVEFLVSFYNNEISEKSEIFDDQFSVERPDGSNFTLKIRSTKLEDSAMYFCASSERTYYGYTFGSGTRLTVV.